Presented here are 5 T cell receptor beta chains from one specimen sequenced in a study of a mutant IDH1 vaccine in newly diagnosed glioma. Noted time point: week 11, during vaccination. All doses held 300 ug of mutant IDH1 20-mer peptide, with topical imiquimod. The data were produced by immunoSEQ multiplex PCR, yet TCRdb's version contains in-frame clones alone and is incomplete. The sample lists 55,000 to 70,000 clones, about 88% seen once, with 1.5% to 2.5% in the top ten. No antigen is known for these receptors. Sample: PBMCs, taken from a glioma patient whose treatment included an IDH1 peptide vaccine. All receptors come from a man between 35 and 55 years old with glioma.

This chain links TRBV9 with TRBJ2-2; D is tentatively TRBD1 or TRBD2 (5 bases each). The V end lost 2 bases, the J end lost 0 bases, and 11 bases lay between the germline ends. Germline assignment: CDR1 SGDLS and CDR2 YYNGEE. This CDR3 has 16 residues. CDR3: CASSVTGTANTGELFF. The CDR3 DNA follows: TGTGCCAGCAGCGTTACCGGGACCGCGAACACCGGGGAGCTGTTTTTT.

The chain links TRBV7-8 to TRBJ2-7; TRBD1 agrees at 8 bases. This CDR3 is 14 amino acids long. Trimming removed 3 bases from V and 4 bases from J; junction bases left unmatched: 5. Germline V gives CDR1 SGHVS, CDR2 FQNEAQ. CDR3 coding DNA: TGTGCCAGCAGCTTGGACAGGGACTTATACGAGCAGTACTTC. Translated: CASSLDRDLYEQYF.

This clone showed up just once. This chain uses TRBV29-1 with TRBJ1-3; D remains unclear. Trimming shortened V by 3 bases and J by 4 bases, and 10 bases separated the two germline ends. The V gene's germline CDR1 is SQVTM and CDR2 ANQGSEA. The CDR3 sequence is 13 residues long. The CDR3 sequence: CSVEEPSGNTIYF. CDR3 nucleotides: TGCAGCGTTGAGGAGCCATCCGGAAACACCATATATTTT.

The V call is TRBV9, the J call TRBJ2-7, with D perhaps matching TRBD1 or TRBD2 (5 bases each). Trimming took 7 bases from V and 5 from J, leaving 10 bases between them. This CDR3 contains 11 residues. Germline V CDR1 and CDR2: SGDLS, YYNGEE. CDR3 loop: CASGRENEQYF. CDR3 nucleotides: TGTGCCAGCGGCAGGGAGAACGAGCAGTACTTC.

This chain joins TRBV28 and TRBJ1-2, with unresolved D. Trimming left V 2 bases short and J 5 bases short, with 12 bases between. The V gene's germline CDR1 is MDHEN and CDR2 SYDVKM. The CDR3 sequence is 14 residues long. Written as DNA, the CDR3 is TGTGCCAGCAGTTTACGACGGGTTGAGTATGGCTACACCTTC. Its protein is CASSLRRVEYGYTF.